Below, 15 T cell receptor beta chains from the same sample are listed, as sequenced in a study of T cell changes during pregnancy in multiple sclerosis (dated by TCRdb to 2018 to 2020). Library preparation used the immunoSEQ multiplex PCR assay. Sourced from immuneACCESS, this table was stored by TCRdb with only in-frame sequences that have V and J called. A share of the clones is absent; for the studies checked, an unresolved V gene accounts for under half, and the remainder has no known explanation. This sample comprises tens of thousands of clones, roughly 92% of them detected only once. Jointly, the top ten make up approximately 0.62% of the sample. The sequencing used CD4+ T cells from peripheral blood mononuclear cells, collected in the third trimester of pregnancy. Receptors originate from a female donor with multiple sclerosis, enrolled in a pregnancy study.

CDR3 in DNA: TGTGCCAGCAGCTTGTTGAGGAGCTATGAGCAGTTCTTC. Translated, it gives CASSLLRSYEQFF. The rearrangement links TRBV5-6 to TRBJ2-1; D remains unclear. V lost 1 base and J lost 8, with 10 bases in between. This CDR3 has 13 residues. Germline-derived CDR1 and CDR2 are SGHDT and YYEEEE.

V gene TRBV11-1 combines with J gene TRBJ2-7; possibly TRBD2 for D (6 bases). The CDR3 runs 17 residues. In germline, CDR1 is SGHAT, CDR2 FQDESV (reference sequence). V lost 3 bases to trimming and J lost 3 bases, with 21 bases between them. CDR3 residues: CASSFSSWGTFSYEQYF. In DNA form, the CDR3 reads TGTGCCAGCAGCTTTTCATCGTGGGGGACTTTTAGCTACGAGCAGTACTTC.

The rearrangement links TRBV6-1 to TRBJ2-7; no clear D gene. Trimming pared 2 bases from V and 4 bases from J, leaving 15 bases between. CDR1 MNHNS and CDR2 SASEGT come from the germline V gene. CDR3 length: 15 residues. CDR3 loop: CASSERRSTSYEQYF. The CDR3 DNA sequence: TGTGCCAGCAGTGAAAGGAGATCGACCTCATACGAGCAGTACTTC.

The CDR3 DNA follows: TGTGCCATCGGCAGCTACGAGCAGTACTTC. Residues: CAIGSYEQYF. The chain carries TRBV10-3 and TRBJ2-7; no clear D. The length of the CDR3 is 10 residues. Germline loops: CDR1 ENHRY, CDR2 SYGVKD. The germline V and J ends were trimmed by 8 bases and 3 bases, with 5 bases remaining between them.

This clone has only a few counts. This rearrangement joins TRBV9 to TRBJ2-2; 9 bases line up with TRBD2. With 2 bases clipped from V and 6 bases from J, the junction kept 5 bases outside the gene matches. Germline-derived CDR1 and CDR2 are SGDLS and YYNGEE. CDR3 length: 15 residues. The CDR3 DNA sequence: TGTGCCAGCAGCGTGGCTAGCGGGACTTCCGGGGAGCTGTTTTTT. Translation gives CASSVASGTSGELFF.

The chain couples TRBV19 to TRBJ2-1; 11 nucleotides match TRBD2. The CDR3 has 18 amino acids. CDR1 and CDR2 (germline): LNHDA, SQIVND (reference sequence). The V gene end was trimmed by 2 bases and the J gene end by 7 bases; junction bases not matched to a gene: 13. The chain's CDR3 is CASSIFAKLAGVTNEQFF. CDR3 nucleotides: TGTGCCAGTAGTATATTCGCAAAACTAGCGGGAGTAACGAATGAGCAGTTCTTC.

The chain is built from TRBV7-2 and TRBJ2-7, with 8 bases matching TRBD2. Germline-derived CDR1 and CDR2 are SGHTA and FQGNSA. This CDR3 has 13 residues. The V and J ends lost 3 bases and 6 bases, in that order; junction bases with no gene match: 4. CDR3 loop: CASSFGRGSEQYF. The CDR3 DNA follows: TGTGCCAGCAGCTTCGGGAGGGGGAGCGAGCAGTACTTC.

Here the CDR3 DNA reads TGTGCCATCAGTGAGTTAAGCGGAGCGTACAATGAGCAGTTCTTC. Translated: CAISELSGAYNEQFF. The V and J genes are TRBV10-3 and TRBJ2-1; tentative D call: TRBD2 (5 bases). V shed 1 base and J shed 4 bases, with 11 bases lying between them. CDR3 length: 15 amino acids. In germline, CDR1 is ENHRY, CDR2 SYGVKD.

J is TRBJ2-7 and V is TRBV6-5; D unresolved. The germline V and J ends were trimmed by 2 bases and 0 bases, with 8 bases remaining between them. Germline CDR1 reads MNHEY; CDR2 reads SVGAGI. The length of the CDR3 is 14 residues. For the CDR3, the DNA is TGTGCCAGCAGTTACGAACAGTTCTCCTACGAGCAGTACTTC. This gives the protein CASSYEQFSYEQYF.

The chain couples TRBV19 to TRBJ1-5; 7 bases fit TRBD1. Germline values: CDR1 LNHDA, CDR2 SQIVND (reference sequence). The CDR3 is made up of 14 amino acids. The V gene end was trimmed by 4 bases and the J gene end by 5 bases; junction bases not matched to a gene: 5. DNA for the CDR3: TGTGCCAGTAGTACGACAGGGATCGATCAGCCCCAGCATTTT. This sequence encodes CASSTTGIDQPQHF.

The chain uses TRBV6-6 and TRBJ1-5; D might be TRBD1 (5 bases). Germline lookup yields CDR1 MNHNY and CDR2 SVGAGI (reference sequence). The length of the CDR3 is 13 residues. The V and J ends lost 2 bases and 8 bases respectively, with 10 bases between them. The CDR3 spells CASSYGALEPQHF. The CDR3 DNA sequence: TGTGCCAGCAGTTACGGGGCCCTAGAGCCCCAGCATTTT.

This clone was counted once. The chain employs TRBV6-1 and TRBJ1-5; possible D gene TRBD1, 5 bases. The CDR3 is made up of 13 amino acids. V was trimmed by 1 base and J by 7 bases, leaving 8 bases between them. Germline V lookup: CDR1 MNHNS, CDR2 SASEGT. CDR3 region: CASSEGKGQPQHF. The CDR3 nucleotides read TGTGCCAGCAGTGAAGGCAAGGGGCAGCCCCAGCATTTT.

This chain joins TRBV19 and TRBJ2-3, with 11 bases fitting TRBD2. CDR1 LNHDA and CDR2 SQIVND come from the germline V gene (reference sequence). The CDR3 runs to 16 residues. After removal of 5 bases from V and 2 bases from J, the junction contained 6 bases not matched to a gene. CDR3 in DNA: TGTGCCAGTAGTGTCTTGACTAGCGGGACCACAGATACGCAGTATTTT. It is translated as CASSVLTSGTTDTQYF.

The chain is built from TRBV15 and TRBJ2-1, with no clear D. The CDR3 is 13 residues long. The germline gives CDR1 LNHNV, CDR2 YYDKDF (reference sequence). Trimming removed 2 bases at V and 7 bases at J, with 9 bases between. In nucleotides, the CDR3 is TGTGCCACCAGCAGACAAGAGATTAATGAGCAGTTCTTC. Its protein product is CATSRQEINEQFF.

This rearrangement joins TRBV2 to TRBJ1-5; no clear D gene. V gave up 4 bases and J gave up 5 bases, with 9 bases separating them. The CDR3 covers 13 residues. Germline V CDR1 and CDR2: SNHLY, FYNNEI. The CDR3 loop reads CASSVNRHQPQHF. In DNA form, the CDR3 reads TGTGCCAGCAGTGTCAACAGACATCAGCCCCAGCATTTT.